The rows below give T cell receptor beta chains drawn from one sample of a study of blood T cell repertoires in COVID-19. The repertoire was sequenced with immunoSEQ multiplex PCR; TCRdb's copy has only in-frame clones and lacks some. This sample has about 64,000 clones, with 75% to 85% found just once. Sequencing was carried out using peripheral blood. These TCRs come from a human donor in a cohort sampled during active COVID-19. The CDR3 runs from the conserved cysteine through the conserved F or W. D genes are given only for firm matches. Size tells how often a clone was seen (once, few, many) or the class of an expanded clone, and some rows leave it out.

size	V	D	J	DNA	CDR3
NA	TRBV2	NA	TRBJ2-5	TGTGCCAGCAGTGAATATAGGGGACTTGGCCAAGAGACCCAGTACTTC	CASSEYRGLGQETQYF
NA	TRBV27	TRBD1	TRBJ1-4	TGTGCCAGCGGGAGACAGGGAACAACTGAAAAACTGTTTTTT	CASGRQGTTEKLFF
NA	TRBV2	NA	TRBJ2-1	TGTGCCAGCAGTGCACGGAGCTCCTACAATGAGCAGTTCTTC	CASSARSSYNEQFF
NA	TRBV2	TRBD1	TRBJ2-5	TGTGCCAGCAGTGAAGGGACAGGGGACAGAGAGACCCAGTACTTC	CASSEGTGDRETQYF
NA	TRBV5-6	TRBD1	TRBJ2-5	TGTGCCAGCAGCCGACTACAGGGGGGCCAAGAGACCCAGTACTTC	CASSRLQGGQETQYF
NA	TRBV10-3	NA	TRBJ1-3	TGTGCCATCACTTCGTTCCCTGGAAACACCATATATTTT	CAITSFPGNTIYF
NA	TRBV11-2	NA	TRBJ1-2	TGTGCCAGCAGCTTAGGTCCGAGGTCATATACTGATGGCTACACCTTC	CASSLGPRSYTDGYTF
NA	TRBV7-9	TRBD2	TRBJ2-1	TGTGCCAGCAGCTTATCCGGGGGGAGCTCCTACAATGAGCAGTTCTTC	CASSLSGGSSYNEQFF
NA	TRBV9	NA	TRBJ2-2	TGTGCCAGCAGTTGGCAGGGTATGGGTAGCACCGGGGAGCTGTTTTTT	CASSWQGMGSTGELFF
NA	TRBV28	TRBD1	TRBJ2-3	TGTGCCAGCAAGACAGGGGGAAGCACAGATACGCAGTATTTT	CASKTGGSTDTQYF
NA	TRBV4-1	TRBD1	TRBJ1-2	TGCGCCAGCAGCCCAGCTGACGATCAGGGGGCCTATGGCTACACCTTC	CASSPADDQGAYGYTF
few	TRBV18	NA	TRBJ1-5	TGTGCCAGCTCAGGCCTCCGGGACACTAATCAGCCCCAGCATTTT	CASSGLRDTNQPQHF
NA	TRBV6-1	NA	TRBJ1-1	TGTGCCAGCAGTGCTCGGGCGGGCATGCAATGGGGCACTGAAGCTTTCTTT	CASSARAGMQWGTEAFF
NA	TRBV5-1	TRBD1	TRBJ1-2	TGCGCCAGCAGCTTAGACAGGGTTTCGGCTGACTATGGCTACACCTTC	CASSLDRVSADYGYTF
NA	TRBV6-5	TRBD1	TRBJ2-1	TGTGCCAGCAGTTACTTCAGGGGGTCCTACAATGAGCAGTTCTTC	CASSYFRGSYNEQFF
NA	TRBV7-9	TRBD1	TRBJ1-6	TGTGCCAGCAGCCGGGGACAGGGGCTGAATTCACCCCTCCACTTT	CASSRGQGLNSPLHF
NA	TRBV5-6	NA	TRBJ2-3	TGTGCCAGCAGCTTGTATCTGGATACGCAGTATTTT	CASSLYLDTQYF
NA	TRBV10-2	TRBD2	TRBJ2-5	TGCGCCAGCAGTGAGTCGACGCTAGCGGGGGTAGAGACCCAGTACTTC	CASSESTLAGVETQYF
NA	TRBV5-1	NA	TRBJ2-1	TGCGCCAGCAGCTTGGCGGCGGGTACCTACAATGAGCAGTTCTTC	CASSLAAGTYNEQFF
few	TRBV6-5	NA	TRBJ1-4	TGTGCCAGCAGGGTTCAGGGGAGAAATGAAAAACTGTTTTTT	CASRVQGRNEKLFF
NA	TRBV2	NA	TRBJ2-5	TGTGCCAGCAGGCCCACACGACAGGCTTCTGGAGAGACCCAGTACTTC	CASRPTRQASGETQYF
NA	TRBV27	NA	TRBJ1-1	TGTGCCAGCAGTTTTGGGGCTGGCGGCAGTCTAGCTTTCTTT	CASSFGAGGSLAFF
NA	TRBV27	NA	TRBJ2-1	TGTGCCAGCAGTCGACAGGCCGGCAGTTCCTACAATGAGCAGTTCTTC	CASSRQAGSSYNEQFF
few	TRBV13	NA	TRBJ1-2	TGTGCCAGCAGCTTAGGGGCGGAGGTCGGCTACACCTTC	CASSLGAEVGYTF
NA	TRBV7-8	TRBD1	TRBJ1-5	TGTGCCAGCAGCCCCGGGACAGGGATGGGGAGCAATCAGCCCCAGCATTTT	CASSPGTGMGSNQPQHF
few	TRBV2	NA	TRBJ1-2	TGTGCCAGCAGTGAAAGGGGACAAACATTTGGCTACACCTTC	CASSERGQTFGYTF
NA	TRBV2	NA	TRBJ1-4	TGTGCCAGCAGTGAAGGGACAGCTCCTAATGAAAAACTGTTTTTT	CASSEGTAPNEKLFF